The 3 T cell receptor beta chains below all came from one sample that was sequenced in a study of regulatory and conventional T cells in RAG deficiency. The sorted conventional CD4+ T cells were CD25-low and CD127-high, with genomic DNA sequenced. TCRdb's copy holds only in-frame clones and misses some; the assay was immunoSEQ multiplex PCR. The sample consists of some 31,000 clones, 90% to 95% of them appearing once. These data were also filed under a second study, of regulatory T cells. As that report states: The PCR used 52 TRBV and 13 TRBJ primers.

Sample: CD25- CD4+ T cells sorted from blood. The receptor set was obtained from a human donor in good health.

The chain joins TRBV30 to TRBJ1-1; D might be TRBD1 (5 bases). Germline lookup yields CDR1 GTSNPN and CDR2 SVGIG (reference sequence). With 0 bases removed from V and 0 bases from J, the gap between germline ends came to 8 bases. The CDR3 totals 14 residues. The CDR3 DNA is TGTGCCTGGAGTGTAGGGGTCATGAACACTGAAGCTTTCTTT. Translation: CAWSVGVMNTEAFF.

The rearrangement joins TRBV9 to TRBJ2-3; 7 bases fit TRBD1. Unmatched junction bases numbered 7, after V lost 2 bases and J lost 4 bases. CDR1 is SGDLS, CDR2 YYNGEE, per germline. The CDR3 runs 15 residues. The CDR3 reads CASSVEGARADTQYF. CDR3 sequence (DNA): TGTGCCAGCAGCGTCGAGGGGGCGCGCGCAGATACGCAGTATTTT.

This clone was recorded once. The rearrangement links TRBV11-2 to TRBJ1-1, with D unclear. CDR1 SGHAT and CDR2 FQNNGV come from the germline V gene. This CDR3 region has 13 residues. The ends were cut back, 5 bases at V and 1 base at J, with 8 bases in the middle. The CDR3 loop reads CASSTVGNTEAFF. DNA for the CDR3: TGTGCCAGCAGCACAGTCGGGAACACTGAAGCTTTCTTT.